The clone carrying this T cell receptor beta chain is a singleton in its sample. The protocol was immunoSEQ multiplex PCR, while the TCRdb copy is restricted to in-frame clones and leaves out a portion. The data hold 1.5 million to 1.9 million clones, with approximately 98% observed a single time. The sample belongs to a study of shared clonotypes between healthy human individuals. Overall study: The study used three CD4 naive, three CD4 memory, two CD8 naive and one CD8 memory plate per donor.

The CDR3 sequence is 15 residues long. In germline, CDR1 is SGHAT, CDR2 FQNNGV. V was shortened by 7 bases and J by 1 base, with 16 bases between the two germline ends. This clonotype was sampled from a man aged 30-40 years in good health. The specimen was naive CD4+ T cells sorted from blood. Described subset: CD45RA+ positively selected. The chain joins TRBV11-2 to TRBJ1-1; D not resolved. DNA of the CDR3: TGTGCCAGCACCCAAGTGGTATCGCGGAACACTGAAGCTTTCTTT. Amino acid sequence: CASTQVVSRNTEAFF.